These 6 T cell receptor beta chains share one sample of origin, sequenced in a study of CD8+CD57+ T cells in acquired aplastic anemia. An expansion of CD8+CD57+ cells by flow cytometry had been shown in patients chosen for sequencing. TCR beta VDJ combinations and CDR3 sequences were profiled from genomic DNA. TCRdb redid the calling of the reads with MiXCR, one entry per CDR3 protein. Of more than 250,000 distinct CDR3 sequences listed, approximately 86% are singletons. Sample: sorted CD4+, CD8+, or CD8+CD57+ T cells (not recorded which) from PBMCs. The receptors were gathered from a human donor with aplastic anemia.

The chain has TRBV2 and TRBJ1-1; D remains ambiguous. The CDR3 covers 12 residues. Germline CDR1 SNHLY, CDR2 FYNNEI. With 10 bases removed from V and 1 base from J, the gap between germline ends came to 10 bases. CDR3 amino acids: CATTFTNTEAFF. Written as DNA, the CDR3 is TGTGCCACGACATTCACGAACACTGAAGCTTTCTTT.

This chain links TRBV12-3 or TRBV12-4 with TRBJ2-7, with 7 bases matching TRBD2. V shed 0 bases, J shed 5 bases, and the junction held 4 bases outside the gene matches. The CDR3 sequence is 14 residues long. The CDR3 region has the DNA TGTGCCAGCAGTTTAGCGGGAGGGCCCCACGAGCAGTACTTC. It translates to CASSLAGGPHEQYF.

The chain employs TRBV7-9 and TRBJ2-3; 7 nucleotides match TRBD1. With V trimmed by 8 bases and J by 14 bases, 16 bases remained unmatched. The CDR3 contains 13 residues. Germline V gene sequence: CDR1 SEHNR, CDR2 FQNEAQ (reference sequence). The CDR3 here is CASGVGGTYAPYF. CDR3 sequence (DNA): TGTGCCAGCGGCGTAGGGGGCACCTACGCGCCGTATTTT.

Comment on this clonotype: The junction differs from germline at one of its ends, possibly a read error. The genes are TRBV7-3 and TRBJ2-7; a weak D match, TRBD2 (7 bases). The CDR3 extends over 14 amino acids. Germline V gene lookup returns CDR1 SGHTA and CDR2 FQGTGA. This chain's CDR3 is CASSGGGGANEQDF. CDR3 coding DNA: TGTGCCAGCAGTGGGGGGGGGGGGGCGAACGAGCAGGACTTC.

This clonotype was counted once. Mismatch with germline at one junction end may stem from a read error. This sequence joins TRBV7-8 and TRBJ2-3; D is possibly TRBD2 (6 bases). Germline V gives CDR1 SGHVS, CDR2 FQNEAQ. The CDR3 is 13 residues long. The CDR3 DNA reads as TGTGCCAGCGGCGACGGGGGAAGAGACGATCAGCAGTTT. Amino acid sequence: CASGDGGRDDQQF. The complete variable domain, with remaining parts taken from reference TRBV7-8 and TRBJ2-3, reads GAGVSQSPRYKVAKRGQDVALRCDPISGHVSLFWYQQALGQGPEFLTYFQNEAQLDKSGLPSDRFFAERPEGSVSTLKIQRTQQEDSAVYLCASGDGGRDDQQFGPGTRLTVL.

The chain uses TRBV14 and TRBJ2-1; 7 positions match TRBD2. This CDR3 contains 16 residues. Trimming removed 1 base from V and 6 bases from J; junction bases left unmatched: 9. Germline assignment: CDR1 SGHDN and CDR2 FVKESK. For the CDR3, the DNA is TGTGCCAGCAGCCAAGTTAGCGGTAGCGGGTGCAATGAGCAGTTCTTC. Residues: CASSQVSGSGCNEQFF.